These 13 T cell receptor beta chains originate from one sample sequenced in a study of blood T cell repertoires in COVID-19. The assay was immunoSEQ multiplex PCR, and TCRdb's table has in-frame clones only and misses some. The table shows tens of thousands of clones, with roughly 84% occurring only once. Sequenced sample: peripheral blood. These receptors all stem from a woman in her 70s with acute or convalescent COVID-19.

V gene TRBV28 combines with J gene TRBJ1-1, with TRBD1 matching over 7 bases. This CDR3 is built from 14 residues. V was clipped by 6 bases and J by 7 bases; unmatched bases: 11. Germline V gene sequence: CDR1 MDHEN, CDR2 SYDVKM. CDR3 DNA: TGTGCCAGCAGCAGACCCCGACAGGGAGGTGAAGCTTTCTTT. It translates to CASSRPRQGGEAFF.

This clone has only one observation. The chain employs TRBV4-3 and TRBJ1-3; 9 positions agree with TRBD1. Per the germline V gene, CDR1 is LGHNA and CDR2 is YSLEER. The CDR3 sequence is 16 residues long. The V and J ends lost 4 bases and 0 bases, in that order; junction bases with no gene match: 4. CDR3 loop: CASSRTTGGSGNTIYF. CDR3 DNA sequence: TGCGCCAGCAGCCGTACGACAGGGGGCTCTGGAAACACCATATATTTT.

The rearrangement links TRBV27 to TRBJ1-2; possibly TRBD1 for D (5 bases). Per the germline V gene, CDR1 is MNHEY and CDR2 is SMNVEV (reference sequence). V was cut by 6 bases and J by 6 bases, with 17 bases left in between. CDR3 length: 14 amino acids. CDR3 in amino acids: CASRTVKLGDGYTF. The CDR3 nucleotides read TGTGCCAGCAGGACAGTGAAATTAGGGGATGGCTACACCTTC.

The chain employs TRBV28 and TRBJ2-5; the match to TRBD2 covers 12 bases. The CDR3 sequence is 17 residues long. CDR1 is MDHEN and CDR2 is SYDVKM in the germline V gene. Germline trimming cut 7 bases from V and 1 base from J; bases unmatched to any gene: 10. CDR3 DNA sequence: TGTGCCAGCACCCAATTCGGGACTAGCGGGCTCCAAGAGACCCAGTACTTC. Its translation: CASTQFGTSGLQETQYF.

The chain is built from TRBV2 and TRBJ1-5, with a tentative D call TRBD1 (6 bases). Per germline, CDR1 SNHLY and CDR2 FYNNEI. Trimming pared 5 bases from V and 7 bases from J, leaving 15 bases between. The CDR3 loop spans 14 amino acids. DNA of the CDR3: TGTGCCAGCAGTCCCCGGGACAACCAACAGCCCCAGCATTTT. This sequence encodes CASSPRDNQQPQHF.

This clone appeared a few times. The gene calls are TRBV5-1 and TRBJ2-3; the D gene is possibly TRBD1 (7 bases). Germline assignment: CDR1 SGHRS and CDR2 YFSETQ. V was pared by 4 bases and J by 1 base, with 22 bases between. This CDR3 has 18 amino acids. The chain's CDR3 is CASSPEGASFSGTDTQYF. CDR3 coding DNA: TGCGCCAGCAGCCCGGAGGGGGCATCGTTTTCTGGCACAGATACGCAGTATTTT.

This chain connects TRBV12-5 to TRBJ2-3, with D unclear. The CDR3 consists of 14 residues. Trimming left V 2 bases short and J 0 bases short, with 6 bases between. In germline, CDR1 is LGHNT, CDR2 FRNRAP. The CDR3 sequence: CASGLSYSTDTQYF. DNA for the CDR3: TGTGCTAGTGGTTTGTCCTACAGCACAGATACGCAGTATTTT.

This sequence joins TRBV2 and TRBJ1-5, with TRBD1 identical over 9 bases. The CDR3 spans 15 residues. The V and J ends lost 5 bases and 5 bases, in that order; junction bases with no gene match: 7. Germline V lookup: CDR1 SNHLY, CDR2 FYNNEI. CDR3 loop: CASSTSQGADQPQHF. The CDR3 DNA is TGTGCCAGCAGTACCTCACAGGGGGCGGATCAGCCCCAGCATTTT.

The rearrangement joins TRBV18 to TRBJ2-5; tentative D call: TRBD2 (6 bases). The CDR3 covers 14 residues. Germline CDR1 KGHSH, CDR2 LQKENI. Deletions cut 0 bases from V and 4 bases from J, with 9 bases between. The CDR3 is CASSPPEGRETQYF. For the CDR3, the DNA is TGTGCCAGCTCACCACCGGAGGGTAGAGAGACCCAGTACTTC.

The chain joins TRBV5-1 to TRBJ1-1; D perhaps matches TRBD1 (5 bases). Deletions cut 7 bases from V and 3 bases from J, with 13 bases between. The CDR3 is made up of 13 amino acids. Germline lookup yields CDR1 SGHRS and CDR2 YFSETQ. CDR3 residues: CASAQGVDTEAFF. The CDR3 DNA is TGCGCCAGCGCGCAGGGCGTCGACACTGAAGCTTTCTTT.

The chain has TRBV10-2 and TRBJ2-7, with 7 bases lining up with TRBD2. In germline, CDR1 is WSHSY, CDR2 SAAADI. The CDR3 is made up of 16 amino acids. V dropped 0 bases and J dropped 5; count of bases not matched to a gene: 10. The CDR3 here is CASSESQLAIHNEQYV. In nucleotides, the CDR3 is TGCGCCAGCAGTGAGTCTCAACTAGCGATACATAACGAGCAGTACGTC.

This chain connects TRBV6-2 or TRBV6-3 to TRBJ2-7; TRBD1 agrees at 11 bases. CDR3 length: 17 residues. Germline trimming cut 6 bases from V and 4 bases from J; bases unmatched to any gene: 14. Germline loops: CDR1 MNHEY, CDR2 SVGEGT. CDR3 nucleotide sequence: TGTGCCAGCAGCAACCGGGACAGGGGGATATCTAGGTACGAGCAGTACGTC. Residues: CASSNRDRGISRYEQYV.

This rearrangement joins TRBV7-2 to TRBJ2-2, with D perhaps matching TRBD1 (5 bases). The length of the CDR3 is 16 residues. Germline CDR1 and CDR2: SGHTA and FQGNSA. V dropped 0 bases and J dropped 2 bases, with 10 bases sitting between them. Written as DNA, the CDR3 is TGTGCCAGCAGCTTAGCGGCAGGGTCCAACACCGGGGAGCTGTTTTTT. The encoded protein is CASSLAAGSNTGELFF.